The source of this T cell receptor (beta chain) is a study of cytomegalovirus exposure and HLA in healthy donors. Study-wide points: Donors belonging to an Asian-associated ancestry cluster reportedly showed fewer N-insertions in productive TCRs than the approximately 670-donor mean, according to what a later analysis found.

60 Vbeta and 13 Jbeta primers were used in PCR. Per the study methods: As a later analysis found, there were tens of millions of unique TCR beta chains, of which some 10 million were shared. Profiling relied on immunoSEQ multiplex PCR, and the TCRdb table lists in-frame clones only, not all of them. The D gene and trimming were derived from the DNA, and the V and J assignments and clone size from that table. In the table there are some 67,000 clones, just under 80% of which are singletons. Germline V gene sequence: CDR1 SGDLS, CDR2 YYNGEE. V was shortened by 0 bases and J by 4 bases, with 10 bases between the two germline ends. CDR3 length: 15 residues. In its sample, this clone was seen a few times. The antigen is undetermined.

The chain is built from TRBV9 and TRBJ1-4; weak D call: TRBD1 (6 bases). The sample taken for sequencing was PBMCs. This clonotype originated in a man between 35 and 55 years old in good health and CMV-seronegative. CDR3 in DNA: TGTGCCAGCAGCGTAGAAGGACAGATTAATGAAAAACTGTTTTTT. Residues: CASSVEGQINEKLFF.